The 19 T cell receptor beta chains below come from one sample, sequenced in a study of tumor and adjacent non-tumor tissue in lung cancer. A modified ARM-PCR protocol with three rounds of nested PCR amplified TCRbeta. One entry per CDR3 protein results from TCRdb running MiXCR on the multiplex PCR reads. This table has about 48,000 distinct CDR3 sequences, around 64% appearing once. No cell sorting was done before RNA was extracted from the tissue. More than 3 cm separated this lung sample from the edge of the tumor. Source material: distant non-tumor lung tissue. The receptors derive from a woman in her seventies with non-small cell lung cancer.

A single count supports this clonotype. Relative to the germline gene, one junction end is altered; a read error may explain this. The chain recombines TRBV6-6 with TRBJ1-2; no firm D call. The CDR3 spans 16 residues. From germline, CDR1 is MNHNY and CDR2 SVGAGI (reference sequence). DNA of the CDR3: TGTGCCAACAGTTACTCGCCCCCTTCCAATGGCTATGGCTACACCTTC. Protein: CANSYSPPSNGYGYTF.

CDR3 region: CASSLEWGDAEAFF. For the CDR3, the DNA is TGCGCCAGCAGCTTGGAATGGGGGGACGCAGAAGCTTTCTTT. The chain joins TRBV5-1 to TRBJ1-1; weak D call: TRBD1 (5 bases). The CDR3 is 14 amino acids. Between the trimmed V and J ends, which lost 0 bases and 8 bases, there was a span of 14 bases. Germline V gene sequence: CDR1 SGHRS, CDR2 YFSETQ. Full variable domain (missing parts from reference TRBV5-1 and TRBJ1-1): KAGVTQTPRYLIKTRGQQVTLSCSPISGHRSVSWYQQTPGQGLQFLFEYFSETQRNKGNFPGRFSGRQFSNSRSEMNVSTLELGDSALYLCASSLEWGDAEAFFGQGTRLTVV.

This sequence joins TRBV28 and TRBJ1-2; 8 nucleotides line up with TRBD1. Germline-derived CDR1 and CDR2 are MDHEN and SYDVKM. The CDR3 runs 15 residues. V trimming: 5 bases; J trimming: 4 bases; junction bases outside the gene matches: 9. In DNA form, the CDR3 reads TGTGCCAGCAGTACCCGGGACAGGAGGAGCTATGGCTACACCTTC. This gives the protein CASSTRDRRSYGYTF.

Note on this clonotype: The conserved phenylalanine or tryptophan normally closing the CDR3 is absent here, so this likely arose from a read error. This rearrangement joins TRBV12-3 or TRBV12-4 to TRBJ2-1; TRBD2 aligns across 10 bases. The CDR3 consists of 15 residues. V gave up 6 bases and J gave up 10 bases; unmatched junction bases: 12. CDR3 DNA sequence: TGTGCCAGCAGACCCCTGCAGCGGGAGGGCCAGGAGCAGTTCTCC. Residues: CASRPLQREGQEQFS.

On this clonotype itself: A junction end diverges from the germline sequence, so it may reflect a read error. The rearrangement joins TRBV12-3 or TRBV12-4 to TRBJ2-5; tentative D call: TRBD1 (6 bases). There are 14 residues in the CDR3. The DNA of the CDR3 is TGTACCAGCAGTATCGGGACATGGAAGGAGACCCAGTACTTC. Amino acids: CTSSIGTWKETQYF.

The V call is TRBV6-5, the J call TRBJ1-6, with D hard to call. The CDR3 is 11 residues long. CDR1 is MNHEY, CDR2 SVGAGI, per germline. The CDR3 sequence is CVSRANGALHF. The CDR3 DNA sequence: TGTGTCAGTAGGGCCAATGGGGCCCTCCACTTT.

This clonotype was seen repeatedly, ten times or more. The chain joins TRBV5-5 to TRBJ1-1; D remains ambiguous. There are 11 residues in the CDR3. Trimming took 2 bases from V and 3 from J, leaving 2 bases between them. CDR1 SGHKS and CDR2 YYEKEE come from the germline V gene (reference sequence). The CDR3: CASSFHTEAFF. The CDR3 DNA follows: TGTGCCAGCAGCTTTCACACTGAAGCTTTCTTT.

As for this clonotype: At one end the junction does not follow the germline gene, possibly because of a read error. This chain links TRBV12-3 or TRBV12-4 with TRBJ2-3; a possible D gene is TRBD2 (5 bases). The CDR3 contains 14 residues. Here the CDR3 DNA reads TGTGCCAGCAGTCAAACCAGCGGCCCAGATACGCACTATTTT. It translates to CASSQTSGPDTHYF.

Concerning this clonotype: A read error is possible here, since a much larger clone lies one base away. The chain links TRBV12-3 or TRBV12-4 to TRBJ2-3; tentative D call: TRBD1 (5 bases). CDR3 size: 15 residues. The V end was cut by 0 bases, the J end by 5 bases, with 12 bases between. The DNA for the CDR3 is TGTGCCAGCAGTTTAGCGTCAGGGATTGGAGATACGCAGTATTTT. It translates to CASSLASGIGDTQYF.

V and J are TRBV11-1 and TRBJ1-2; D not certain. The CDR3 totals 14 residues. The germline gives CDR1 SGHAT, CDR2 FQDESV (reference sequence). The V end was cut by 7 bases, the J end by 13 bases, with 25 bases between. This CDR3 is CASTHLGVGYGCTF. CDR3 DNA: TGTGCCAGCACTCATTTGGGAGTTGGCTATGGTTGCACCTTC.

This clonotype was recorded many times. This chain links TRBV5-6 with TRBJ2-4; TRBD1 matches 9 bases. The CDR3 totals 13 residues. J lost 5 bases, V lost 3 bases, and 0 bases had no gene match. Germline CDR1 SGHDT, CDR2 YYEEEE. The CDR3: CASSWTGENIQYF. For the CDR3, the DNA is TGTGCCAGCAGCTGGACAGGGGAAAACATTCAGTACTTC.

The J gene is TRBJ1-2, the V gene TRBV28; D remains ambiguous. The germline V gene encodes CDR1 MDHEN and CDR2 SYDVKM. Trimming pared 8 bases from V and 3 bases from J, leaving 13 bases between. The CDR3 extends over 13 amino acids. This CDR3 reads CASGDARDYGYTF. CDR3 nucleotide sequence: TGTGCCAGCGGGGATGCAAGGGACTATGGCTACACCTTC.

This clonotype has only one observation. V gene TRBV30 combines with J gene TRBJ1-1; unclear D gene. The CDR3 spans 11 residues. CDR1 is GTSNPN and CDR2 is SVGIG in the germline V gene (reference sequence). CDR3: CDGERNTEAFF. CDR3 sequence (DNA): TGTGATGGGGAGAGGAACACTGAAGCTTTCTTT.

The chain joins TRBV6-1 to TRBJ1-1; no reliable D call. Trimming cost V 9 bases and J 3 bases, with 17 bases left between them. Germline-derived CDR1 and CDR2 are MNHNS and SASEGT. This CDR3 spans 14 amino acids. CDR3 bases: TGTGCCAGTAATGAATGGGTGCGCGACACTGAAGCTTTCTTT. It encodes CASNEWVRDTEAFF.

The rearrangement joins TRBV7-3 to TRBJ2-1; 8 positions agree with TRBD1. CDR1 and CDR2 from the germline V gene are SGHTA and FQGTGA. Trimming removed 8 bases from V and 6 bases from J; junction bases left unmatched: 6. The CDR3 length is 13 residues. The CDR3 DNA sequence: TGTGCCAGCTCACAGGGGGTAATCAATGAGCAGTTCTTC. Amino acid sequence: CASSQGVINEQFF.

Notes on this clonotype: Lacking the conserved final phenylalanine or tryptophan, this CDR3 likely reflects a read error. CDR3 protein: CAWSRDCKQPQHL. The DNA for the CDR3 is TGTGCCTGGAGTCGTGACTGCAAACAGCCCCAGCATCTT. The chain joins TRBV30 to TRBJ1-5; D ambiguous. This CDR3 comprises 13 residues. The V gene's germline CDR1 is GTSNPN and CDR2 SVGIG (reference sequence).

Note on this clonotype: A read error is likely, as this CDR3 ends without the conserved phenylalanine or tryptophan. The chain recombines TRBV29-1 with TRBJ2-7; 7 bases align to TRBD1. The junction had 9 bases not matched to a gene; V was cut back by 1 base and J by 0 bases. Germline CDR1 is SQVTM and CDR2 is ANQGSEA. The CDR3 is made up of 16 amino acids. CDR3 bases: TGCAGCGTTGAAGTTCTTCCACAGGGGAGCTCCTACGAGCAGTACTGC. It encodes CSVEVLPQGSSYEQYC.

In this sample, this clonotype turned up once. The junction departs from germline at one end; a sequencing error may be responsible. CDR3: CGSSPKLAGWYGQYF. CDR3 DNA sequence: TGTGGCAGCAGTCCCAAATTAGCAGGGTGGTACGGGCAGTACTTC. V gene TRBV6-6 combines with J gene TRBJ2-7, with D maybe TRBD1 (5 bases). This CDR3 spans 15 amino acids. Germline V lookup: CDR1 MNHNY, CDR2 SVGAGI (reference sequence).

This clonotype turned up a few times. A clone one base away is much larger, so this may be a read error. The chain links TRBV20-1 to TRBJ2-5, with 9 bases lining up with TRBD2. Germline CDR1 is DFQATT and CDR2 is SNEGSKA (reference sequence). This CDR3 has 17 residues. For the CDR3, the DNA is TGCAGTGCTAGAGGGGATATAGCGGGAGATTACAGGGAGACCCGGTACTTC. It encodes CSARGDIAGDYRETRYF.